The 28 T cell receptor beta chains below all came from one sample that was sequenced in a study of OX40 agonist ivuxolimab in advanced cancers. Profiling relied on immunoSEQ multiplex PCR, and the TCRdb table lists in-frame clones only, not all of them. The sample shows 90,000 or so clones, roughly nine tenths of them seen only once. The sample here was CD4+ or CD8+ T cells sorted from blood, taken in a trial of the OX40 agonist ivuxolimab. Receptors were obtained from an adult with an advanced solid tumor such as melanoma, head and neck, liver or kidney cancer.

V and J are TRBV13 and TRBJ2-7, with a possible D match to TRBD2 (6 bases). Germline-derived CDR1 and CDR2 are PRHDT and FYEKMQ (reference sequence). V dropped 1 base and J dropped 6 bases, with 10 bases sitting between them. This CDR3 is 13 amino acids long. This CDR3 is CASSLVRGGEQYF. For the CDR3, the DNA is TGTGCCAGCAGCTTAGTTAGGGGAGGCGAGCAGTACTTC.

The CDR3 DNA sequence: TGTGCCAGCAGCCAGACCATCTCTGGAAACACCATATATTTT. Protein product: CASSQTISGNTIYF. The chain joins TRBV6-1 to TRBJ1-3; D is unresolved. The germline V gene has CDR1 MNHNS and CDR2 SASEGT. The V gene lost 6 bases and the J gene lost 0 bases, with 9 bases spanning the gap. The CDR3 is made up of 14 amino acids.

V is TRBV28 and J is TRBJ2-7; D is possibly TRBD1 or TRBD2 (5 bases each). The V end lost 7 bases, the J end lost 2 bases, and 15 bases lay between the germline ends. The CDR3 sequence is 14 residues long. Germline V CDR1 and CDR2: MDHEN, SYDVKM. CDR3 sequence reads: CASNGRGVPYEQYF. CDR3 nucleotides: TGTGCCAGCAATGGGAGAGGGGTACCCTACGAGCAGTACTTC. Full variable domain (outside the CDR3, taken from reference TRBV28 and TRBJ2-7): DVKVTQSSRYLVKRTGEKVFLECVQDMDHENMFWYRQDPGLGLRLIYFSYDVKMKEKGDIPEGYSVSREKKERFSLILESASTNQTSMYLCASNGRGVPYEQYFGPGTRLTVT.

The rearrangement joins TRBV7-9 to TRBJ1-1, with TRBD1 as a possible D gene (5 bases). This CDR3 spans 12 amino acids. Germline-derived CDR1 and CDR2 are SEHNR and FQNEAQ (reference sequence). The V end was cut by 5 bases, the J end by 9 bases, with 13 bases between. The CDR3 here is CASSQDSNQAFF. CDR3 DNA: TGTGCCAGCAGCCAAGACAGCAATCAAGCTTTCTTT.

This chain connects TRBV5-1 to TRBJ1-1; TRBD1 agrees at 11 bases. CDR3 length equals 16 residues. Germline CDR1 is SGHRS and CDR2 is YFSETQ. V dropped 1 base and J dropped 5; count of bases not matched to a gene: 7. CDR3 protein: CASSLSGTGGRTEAFF. The DNA for the CDR3 is TGCGCCAGCAGCTTGTCCGGGACAGGGGGTCGGACTGAAGCTTTCTTT.

V gene TRBV5-1 combines with J gene TRBJ2-3; TRBD2 matches 9 bases. CDR3 length equals 15 residues. V lost 0 bases to trimming and J lost 7 bases; unmatched junction nucleotides: 6. CDR1 and CDR2 (germline): SGHRS, YFSETQ. The chain's CDR3 is CASSLEAGGPNTQYF. DNA of the CDR3: TGCGCCAGCAGCTTGGAGGCGGGAGGGCCGAATACGCAGTATTTT.

V gene TRBV28 combines with J gene TRBJ1-6, with D uncertain. Looked up from germline, CDR1 is MDHEN and CDR2 is SYDVKM. The CDR3 contains 15 residues. The V and J ends lost 4 bases and 4 bases respectively, with 11 bases between them. CDR3 region: CASSSPSGYNSPLHF. The CDR3 DNA sequence: TGTGCCAGCAGTTCCCCTTCCGGGTATAATTCACCCCTCCACTTT.

The V gene is TRBV18, the J gene TRBJ2-5; TRBD2 aligns across 10 bases. Germline trimming cut 0 bases from V and 5 bases from J; bases unmatched to any gene: 3. The CDR3 covers 15 residues. The V gene's germline CDR1 is KGHSH and CDR2 LQKENI. CDR3 nucleotide sequence: TGTGCCAGCTCACCACCGTTACTAGCGGGGGAGACCCAGTACTTC. The encoded protein is CASSPPLLAGETQYF.

The chain recombines TRBV7-9 with TRBJ1-5; D gene unclear. CDR1 and CDR2 (germline): SEHNR, FQNEAQ (reference sequence). The CDR3 consists of 13 residues. V gave up 1 base and J gave up 6 bases, with 7 bases separating them. The CDR3 loop reads CASSLVGSQPQHF. In DNA form, the CDR3 reads TGTGCCAGCAGCTTAGTAGGCAGTCAGCCCCAGCATTTT.

The chain couples TRBV10-3 to TRBJ2-2; the D is unclear. Trimming cost V 8 bases and J 1 base, with 11 bases left between them. CDR3 length: 14 residues. Germline CDR1 and CDR2: ENHRY and SYGVKD. The CDR3 sequence is CAIEETRNTGELFF. As DNA, the CDR3 is TGTGCCATCGAAGAGACACGGAACACCGGGGAGCTGTTTTTT.

The gene calls are TRBV5-8 and TRBJ1-2, with 8 bases identical to TRBD1. The CDR3 covers 14 residues. CDR1 is SGHTS and CDR2 is YDEGEE in the germline V gene. The V and J ends lost 4 bases and 4 bases, in that order; junction bases with no gene match: 6. CDR3 residues: CASSRGQVRYGYTF. Here the CDR3 DNA reads TGTGCCAGCAGCAGGGGACAGGTCCGCTATGGCTACACCTTC.

This sequence joins TRBV6-5 and TRBJ1-1; no definite D call. Germline V gives CDR1 MNHEY, CDR2 SVGAGI. This CDR3 spans 14 amino acids. With 4 bases removed from V and 5 bases from J, the gap between germline ends came to 14 bases. The CDR3 DNA reads as TGTGCCAGCAGTTTCTTAGCGGGGATGACTGAAGCTTTCTTT. Translation: CASSFLAGMTEAFF.

V is TRBV5-1 and J is TRBJ2-1; 10 bases match TRBD2. The CDR3 length is 14 residues. CDR1 is SGHRS, CDR2 YFSETQ, per germline. J gave up 8 bases and V 1 base, and 3 bases lay outside the gene matches. CDR3 sequence (DNA): TGCGCCAGCAGCTTGAGTCTAGCGGGAGATGAGCAGTTCTTC. It is translated as CASSLSLAGDEQFF.

The chain has TRBV29-1 and TRBJ2-5; maybe TRBD1 (6 bases). V gave up 6 bases and J gave up 2 bases, with 16 bases separating them. The CDR3 has 14 amino acids. Germline CDR1 reads SQVTM; CDR2 reads ANQGSEA. The CDR3 coding sequence is TGCAGCGTCCGTAGTCCAGGGGTACAAGAGACCCAGTACTTC. Encoded protein: CSVRSPGVQETQYF.

This clone was observed a single time. CDR3 coding DNA: TGTGCCAGCAGCCAAGATCAGTACAATGAGCAGTTCTTC. It encodes CASSQDQYNEQFF. V and J are TRBV4-2 and TRBJ2-1; D not certain. CDR1 LGHNA and CDR2 YNFKEQ come from the germline V gene. V was clipped by 0 bases and J by 4 bases, with 4 bases between them. The CDR3 length is 13 residues.

The chain couples TRBV9 to TRBJ2-7; 9 nucleotides line up with TRBD1. The J segment lost 1 base and the V segment lost 3 bases, leaving 8 bases of the junction unmatched. This CDR3 has 16 amino acids. Germline V lookup: CDR1 SGDLS, CDR2 YYNGEE. Written as DNA, the CDR3 is TGTGCCAGCAGCGCGGGTTCGACAGGGGGGTCCTACGAGCAGTACTTC. This sequence encodes CASSAGSTGGSYEQYF.

The V and J genes are TRBV5-1 and TRBJ2-2, with D perhaps matching TRBD1 or TRBD2 (5 bases each). There are 14 residues in the CDR3. V lost 0 bases and J lost 7, with 10 bases in between. In germline, CDR1 is SGHRS, CDR2 YFSETQ. In DNA, the CDR3 is TGCGCCAGCAGCTTGGTAGTGGGGGTCGGGGAGCTGTTTTTT. Translation gives CASSLVVGVGELFF. The entire variable domain, with the rest obtained from reference TRBV5-1 and TRBJ2-2, is as follows: KAGVTQTPRYLIKTRGQQVTLSCSPISGHRSVSWYQQTPGQGLQFLFEYFSETQRNKGNFPGRFSGRQFSNSRSEMNVSTLELGDSALYLCASSLVVGVGELFFGEGSRLTVL.

The gene calls are TRBV5-1 and TRBJ1-5; D unclear. Germline V gives CDR1 SGHRS, CDR2 YFSETQ. This CDR3 spans 15 amino acids. Trimming left V 0 bases short and J 4 bases short, with 11 bases between. The CDR3 DNA follows: TGCGCCAGCAGCTTGGACAGTGCGGTAAATCAGCCCCAGCATTTT. It encodes CASSLDSAVNQPQHF.

This chain uses TRBV6-1 with TRBJ2-5; perhaps TRBD1 as D (5 bases). Germline loops: CDR1 MNHNS, CDR2 SASEGT. The CDR3 loop spans 14 amino acids. V lost 6 bases to trimming and J lost 4 bases, with 15 bases between them. As DNA, the CDR3 is TGTGCCAGCAGGCAAGGGGTGGGCACAGAGACCCAGTACTTC. It codes for CASRQGVGTETQYF.

This clone appeared a few times. The genes are TRBV7-8 and TRBJ2-3, with 9 bases identical to TRBD2. The CDR3 contains 17 residues. With V trimmed by 5 bases and J by 5 bases, 14 bases remained unmatched. CDR1 is SGHVS and CDR2 is FQNEAQ in the germline V gene. CDR3 nucleotide sequence: TGTGCCAGCAGCACTTATAAGATAGCGGGAGAGAAAGATACGCAGTATTTT. Translation gives CASSTYKIAGEKDTQYF.

The chain joins TRBV4-1 to TRBJ1-4; D gene ambiguous. CDR1 is MGHRA, CDR2 YSYEKL, per germline. V lost 4 bases and J lost 0, with 9 bases in between. The CDR3 is 15 amino acids. In DNA, the CDR3 is TGCGCCAGCAGCCCGGGAGGGACAACTAATGAAAAACTGTTTTTT. Translating it yields CASSPGGTTNEKLFF.

This clone was detected a few times. The J gene is TRBJ2-5, the V gene TRBV7-9; maybe TRBD2 (5 bases). In germline, CDR1 is SEHNR, CDR2 FQNEAQ (reference sequence). Trimming stripped 5 bases from V and 5 bases from J, with 18 bases between. This CDR3 comprises 15 residues. In DNA, the CDR3 is TGTGCCAGCAGCCACCGAAGGCTAGGCGGGGAGACCCAGTACTTC. Translated, it gives CASSHRRLGGETQYF.

The chain combines TRBV6-5 with TRBJ2-2; D is possibly TRBD1 (6 bases). The germline V gene has CDR1 MNHEY and CDR2 SVGAGI. The V end was cut by 4 bases, the J end by 4 bases, with 13 bases between. CDR3 length: 15 amino acids. The DNA for the CDR3 is TGTGCCAGCAGTTCTGGATCGACAGGCACCGGGGAGCTGTTTTTT. Amino acids: CASSSGSTGTGELFF.

The chain links TRBV6-1 to TRBJ1-1; D is undetermined. CDR1 is MNHNS, CDR2 SASEGT, per germline. The CDR3 is 13 amino acids. With 1 base removed from V and 4 bases from J, the gap between germline ends came to 7 bases. The CDR3: CASSEGGFTEAFF. CDR3 coding DNA: TGTGCCAGCAGTGAAGGTGGCTTCACTGAAGCTTTCTTT.

The gene calls are TRBV7-8 and TRBJ1-5; no definite D call. Trimming cost V 0 bases and J 4 bases, with 4 bases left between them. Germline V gene data show CDR1 as SGHVS and CDR2 as FQNEAQ. CDR3 size: 13 residues. This CDR3 is CASSLAPNQPQHF. The CDR3, as DNA: TGTGCCAGCAGCTTAGCGCCGAATCAGCCCCAGCATTTT.

This chain joins TRBV6-6 and TRBJ1-2, with D possibly being TRBD1 (5 bases). The CDR3 is made up of 15 amino acids. Trimming shortened V by 6 bases and J by 2 bases, and 16 bases separated the two germline ends. Germline lookup yields CDR1 MNHNY and CDR2 SVGAGI (reference sequence). DNA for the CDR3: TGTGCCAGCAGACCCGCCGGGACGGGAAACTATGGCTACACCTTC. Its translation is CASRPAGTGNYGYTF.

This chain uses TRBV7-9 with TRBJ1-2; perhaps TRBD1 as D (5 bases). There are 14 residues in the CDR3. The germline gives CDR1 SEHNR, CDR2 FQNEAQ (reference sequence). The germline V and J ends were trimmed by 5 bases and 4 bases, with 14 bases remaining between them. The CDR3 DNA reads TGTGCCAGCAGCCCGCAGGCAGGGAGCTATGGCTACACCTTC. Amino acid sequence: CASSPQAGSYGYTF.

As for this clone: A read error may produce the germline difference seen at one junction end. V gene TRBV7-9 combines with J gene TRBJ2-5, with 7 positions matching TRBD2. CDR1 SEHNR and CDR2 FQNEAQ come from the germline V gene (reference sequence). The CDR3 is made up of 14 amino acids. CDR3 amino acids: CASSLAEARETQYF. The CDR3 DNA is TGTGCCAGCAGCCTAGCGGAGGCAAGGGAGACCCAGTACTTC. The variable domain in full, with the rest retrieved from reference TRBV7-9 and TRBJ2-5, is DTGVSQNPRHKITKRGQNVTFRCDPISEHNRLYWYRQTLGQGPEFLTYFQNEAQLEKSRLLSDRFSAERPKGSFSTLEIQRTEQGDSAMYLCASSLAEARETQYFGPGTRLLVL.